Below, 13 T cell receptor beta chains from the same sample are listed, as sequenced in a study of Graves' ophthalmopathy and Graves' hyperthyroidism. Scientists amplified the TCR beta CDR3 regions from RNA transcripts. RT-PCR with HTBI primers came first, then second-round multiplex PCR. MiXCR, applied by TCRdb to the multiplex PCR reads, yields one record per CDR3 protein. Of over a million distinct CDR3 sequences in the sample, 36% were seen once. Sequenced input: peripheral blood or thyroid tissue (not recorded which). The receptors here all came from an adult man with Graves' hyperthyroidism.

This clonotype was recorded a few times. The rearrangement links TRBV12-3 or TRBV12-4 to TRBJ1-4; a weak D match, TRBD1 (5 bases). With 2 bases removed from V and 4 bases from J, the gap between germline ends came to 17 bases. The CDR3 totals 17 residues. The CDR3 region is CASSLTLPGTFNEKLFF. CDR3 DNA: TGTGCCAGCAGTTTAACGCTTCCCGGGACCTTTAATGAAAAACTGTTTTTT.

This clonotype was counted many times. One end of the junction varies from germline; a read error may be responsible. The CDR3 spells CASSGWSGNTIYF. CDR3 bases: TGTGCCAGTAGTGGATGGTCTGGAAACACCATATATTTT. The chain couples TRBV25-1 to TRBJ1-3; D ambiguous. CDR1 is MGHDK, CDR2 SYGVNS, per germline. This CDR3 has 13 amino acids.

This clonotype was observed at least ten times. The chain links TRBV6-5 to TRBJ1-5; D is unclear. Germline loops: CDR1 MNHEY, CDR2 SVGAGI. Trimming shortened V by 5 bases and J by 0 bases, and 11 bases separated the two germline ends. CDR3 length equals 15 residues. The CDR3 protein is CASSPYTGSNQPQHF. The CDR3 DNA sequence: TGTGCCAGCAGTCCCTACACCGGTAGCAATCAGCCCCAGCATTTT.

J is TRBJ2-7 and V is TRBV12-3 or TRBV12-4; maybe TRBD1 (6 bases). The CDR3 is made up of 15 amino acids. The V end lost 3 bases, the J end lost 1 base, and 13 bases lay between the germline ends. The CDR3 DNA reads TGTGCCAGCAGTTTCCTTGCAGGGGAATCCTACGAGCAGTACTTC. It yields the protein CASSFLAGESYEQYF.

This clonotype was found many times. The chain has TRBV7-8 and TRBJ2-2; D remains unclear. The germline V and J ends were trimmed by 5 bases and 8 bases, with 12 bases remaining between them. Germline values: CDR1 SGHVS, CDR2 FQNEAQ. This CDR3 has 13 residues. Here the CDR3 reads CASSAHRAGELFF. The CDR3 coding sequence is TGTGCCAGCAGCGCCCACCGGGCTGGGGAGCTGTTTTTT.

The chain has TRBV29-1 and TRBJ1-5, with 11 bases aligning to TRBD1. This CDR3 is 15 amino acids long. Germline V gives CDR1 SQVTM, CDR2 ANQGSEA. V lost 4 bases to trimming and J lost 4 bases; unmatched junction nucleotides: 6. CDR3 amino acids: CSVADGTGGNQPQHF. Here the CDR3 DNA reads TGCAGCGTTGCCGACGGGACAGGGGGAAATCAGCCCCAGCATTTT.

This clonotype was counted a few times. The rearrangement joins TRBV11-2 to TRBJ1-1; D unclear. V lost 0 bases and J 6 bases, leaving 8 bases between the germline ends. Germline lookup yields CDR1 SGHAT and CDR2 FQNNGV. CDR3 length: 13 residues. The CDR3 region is CASSLDRRAEAFF. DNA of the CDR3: TGTGCCAGCAGCTTAGACCGTAGGGCTGAAGCTTTCTTT.

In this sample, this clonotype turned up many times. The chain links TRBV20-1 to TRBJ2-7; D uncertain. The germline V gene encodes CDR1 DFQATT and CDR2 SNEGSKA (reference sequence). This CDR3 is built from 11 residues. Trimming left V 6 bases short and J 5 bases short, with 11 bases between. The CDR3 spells CSAPSSDEQYF. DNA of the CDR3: TGCAGTGCACCTTCAAGTGACGAGCAGTACTTC.

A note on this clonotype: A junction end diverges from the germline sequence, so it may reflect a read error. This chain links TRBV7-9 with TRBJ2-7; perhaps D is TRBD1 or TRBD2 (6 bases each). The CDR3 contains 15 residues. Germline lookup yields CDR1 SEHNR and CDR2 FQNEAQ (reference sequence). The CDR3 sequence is CASSLWGAGYNEQYF. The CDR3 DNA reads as TGCGCCAGCAGCTTATGGGGGGCTGGATACAATGAGCAGTACTTC.

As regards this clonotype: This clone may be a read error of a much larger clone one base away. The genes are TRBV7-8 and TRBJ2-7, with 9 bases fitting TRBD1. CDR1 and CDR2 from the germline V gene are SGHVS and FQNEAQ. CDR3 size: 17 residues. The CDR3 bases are TGTGCCAGCAGATTAGCAAGACCGACAGGGGGACAATACGAGCAGTACTTC. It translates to CASRLARPTGGQYEQYF.

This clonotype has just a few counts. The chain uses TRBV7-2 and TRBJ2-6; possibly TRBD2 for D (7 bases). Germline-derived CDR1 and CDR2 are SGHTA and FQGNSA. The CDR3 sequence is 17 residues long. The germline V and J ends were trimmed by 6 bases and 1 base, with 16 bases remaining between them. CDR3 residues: CASRQGGQVSGANVLTF. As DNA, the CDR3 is TGTGCCAGCAGACAGGGAGGGCAAGTATCTGGGGCCAACGTCCTGACTTTC.

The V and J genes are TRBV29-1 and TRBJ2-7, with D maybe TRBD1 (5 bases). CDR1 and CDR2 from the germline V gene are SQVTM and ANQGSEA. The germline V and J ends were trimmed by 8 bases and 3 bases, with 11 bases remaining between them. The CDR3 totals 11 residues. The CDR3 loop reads CSSGRDYEQYF. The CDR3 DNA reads TGCAGCTCGGGCAGGGACTACGAGCAGTACTTC.

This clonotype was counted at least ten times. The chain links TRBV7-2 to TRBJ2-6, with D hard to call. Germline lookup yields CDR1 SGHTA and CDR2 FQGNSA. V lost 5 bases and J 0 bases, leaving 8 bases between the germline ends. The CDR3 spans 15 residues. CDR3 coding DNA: TGTGCCAGCAGCCCCACCCCCTCTGGGGCCAACGTCCTGACTTTC. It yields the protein CASSPTPSGANVLTF.